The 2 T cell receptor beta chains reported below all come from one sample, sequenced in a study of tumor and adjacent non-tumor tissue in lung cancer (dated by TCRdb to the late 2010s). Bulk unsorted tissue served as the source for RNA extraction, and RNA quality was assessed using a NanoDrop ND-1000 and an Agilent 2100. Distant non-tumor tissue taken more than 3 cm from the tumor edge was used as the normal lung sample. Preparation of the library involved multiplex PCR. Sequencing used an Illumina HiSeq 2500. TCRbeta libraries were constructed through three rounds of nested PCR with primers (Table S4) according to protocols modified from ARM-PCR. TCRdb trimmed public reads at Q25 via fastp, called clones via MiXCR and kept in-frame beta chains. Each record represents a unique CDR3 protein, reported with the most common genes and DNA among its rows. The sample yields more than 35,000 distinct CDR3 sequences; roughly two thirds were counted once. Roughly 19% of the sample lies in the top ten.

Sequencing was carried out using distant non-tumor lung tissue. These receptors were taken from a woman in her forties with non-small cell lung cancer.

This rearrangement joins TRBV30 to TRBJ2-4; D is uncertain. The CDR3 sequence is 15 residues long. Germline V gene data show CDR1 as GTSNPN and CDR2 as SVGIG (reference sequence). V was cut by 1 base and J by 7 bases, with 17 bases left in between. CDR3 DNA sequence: TGTGCCTGGAGTGGGGGTTTGAACGTAGATAACATTCAGTACTTC. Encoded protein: CAWSGGLNVDNIQYF.

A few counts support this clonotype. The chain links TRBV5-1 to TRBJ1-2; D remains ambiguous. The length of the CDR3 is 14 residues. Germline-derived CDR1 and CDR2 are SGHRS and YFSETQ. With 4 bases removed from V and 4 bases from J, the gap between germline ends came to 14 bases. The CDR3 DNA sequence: TGCGCCAGCAGCCCCCTCGAGGTTGCCTATGGCTACACCTTC. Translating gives CASSPLEVAYGYTF.